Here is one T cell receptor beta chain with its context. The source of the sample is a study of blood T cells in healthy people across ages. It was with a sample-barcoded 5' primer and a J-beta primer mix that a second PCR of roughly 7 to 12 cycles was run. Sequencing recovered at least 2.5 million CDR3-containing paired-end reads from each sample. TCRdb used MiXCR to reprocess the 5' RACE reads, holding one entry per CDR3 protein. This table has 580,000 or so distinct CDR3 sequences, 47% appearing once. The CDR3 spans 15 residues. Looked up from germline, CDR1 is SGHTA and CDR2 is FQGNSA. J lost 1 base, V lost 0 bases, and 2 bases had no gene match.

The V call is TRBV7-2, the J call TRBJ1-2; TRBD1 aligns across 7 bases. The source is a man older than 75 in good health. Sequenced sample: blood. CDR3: CASSLARGGNYGYTF. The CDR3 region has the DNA TGTGCCAGCAGCTTAGCCAGGGGGGGTAACTATGGCTACACCTTC.